One sample yielded the 21 T cell receptor beta chains listed below, sequenced in a study of T cells in Graves' hyperthyroidism and ophthalmopathy. TCR beta CDR3 regions were amplified from RNA transcripts. The TCR CDR3 was amplified in a first-round RT-PCR using the HTBI primer set. TCRdb recomputed calls from the multiplex PCR reads with MiXCR, one row per CDR3 protein. In the table there are about 260,000 distinct CDR3 sequences, roughly 20% of which are singletons. Sequencing used blood. These receptors were collected from a man aged 25 to 40 with Graves' ophthalmopathy.

The sample holds many counts of this clonotype. The rearrangement joins TRBV19 to TRBJ1-5, with TRBD1 identical over 9 bases. There are 14 residues in the CDR3. The junction had 6 bases not matched to a gene; V was cut back by 7 bases and J by 5 bases. Germline values: CDR1 LNHDA, CDR2 SQIVND (reference sequence). The CDR3 nucleotides are TGTGCCAGTAAAATGGGACAGGGAGATCAGCCCCAGCATTTT. This codes for CASKMGQGDQPQHF. Full variable domain (rest looked up from reference TRBV19 and TRBJ1-5): DGGITQSPKYLFRKEGQNVTLSCEQNLNHDAMYWYRQDPGQGLRLIYYSQIVNDFQKGDIAEGYSVSREKKESFPLTVTSAQKNPTAFYLCASKMGQGDQPQHFGDGTRLSIL.

CDR3 protein: CASKGLSDTQYF. The CDR3 DNA is TGTGCCAGCAAAGGGTTATCAGATACGCAGTATTTT. V and J are TRBV6-1 and TRBJ2-3; D unclear. CDR3 size: 12 residues. V was cut by 7 bases and J by 4 bases, with 9 bases left in between. CDR1 MNHNS and CDR2 SASEGT come from the germline V gene.

This clonotype turned up a few times. The chain uses TRBV29-1 and TRBJ2-1; 10 positions match TRBD1. The V segment lost 7 bases and the J segment 2 bases; nucleotides outside the gene matches: 2. The germline V gene encodes CDR1 SQVTM and CDR2 ANQGSEA. The CDR3 totals 13 residues. This chain's CDR3 is CSAGQGTYNEQFF. CDR3 coding DNA: TGCAGCGCGGGACAGGGGACCTACAATGAGCAGTTCTTC.

This clonotype was seen at least ten times. The V gene is TRBV20-1, the J gene TRBJ2-3; TRBD2 matches 7 bases. Per the germline V gene, CDR1 is DFQATT and CDR2 is SNEGSKA (reference sequence). The CDR3 runs 15 residues. V dropped 0 bases and J dropped 3; count of bases not matched to a gene: 6. DNA of the CDR3: TGCAGTGCTAGAGAGGGGAGCGGGAAAACAGATACGCAGTATTTT. Amino acid sequence: CSAREGSGKTDTQYF.

A few counts support this clonotype. Here the CDR3 reads CASSSPAAKNYGYTF. The DNA for the CDR3 is TGTGCCAGCAGTTCCCCGGCCGCCAAGAACTATGGCTACACCTTC. V usage is TRBV27 and J usage is TRBJ1-2, with D uncertain. Between the trimmed V and J ends, which lost 4 bases and 2 bases, there was a span of 14 bases. Looked up from germline, CDR1 is MNHEY and CDR2 is SMNVEV (reference sequence). This CDR3 has 15 residues.

This clonotype was picked up many times. The CDR3 here is CASIPYPQGPNTEAFF. The DNA for the CDR3 is TGTGCCAGCATCCCTTATCCCCAGGGACCGAACACTGAAGCTTTCTTT. This chain uses TRBV11-1 with TRBJ1-1, with a weak D call TRBD1 (5 bases). There are 16 residues in the CDR3. The V gene lost 7 bases and the J gene lost 1 base, with 19 bases spanning the gap. Germline V gene data show CDR1 as SGHAT and CDR2 as FQDESV (reference sequence).

The V call is TRBV24-1, the J call TRBJ2-3; 10 nucleotides match TRBD1. V lost 4 bases to trimming and J lost 2 bases; unmatched junction nucleotides: 14. This CDR3 has 19 amino acids. Germline CDR1 KGHDR, CDR2 SFDVKD. Here the CDR3 reads CATSDRDRGSDRSTDTQYF. CDR3 bases: TGTGCCACCAGTGACCGGGACAGGGGATCCGATAGGTCCACAGATACGCAGTATTTT.

This clonotype was detected ten times or more. The V and J genes are TRBV6-5 and TRBJ1-1, with unresolved D. V shed 2 bases and J shed 1 base, with 8 bases lying between them. This CDR3 has 14 amino acids. Germline lookup yields CDR1 MNHEY and CDR2 SVGAGI. The CDR3 region is CASSYEPSNTEAFF. In DNA, the CDR3 is TGTGCCAGCAGTTACGAACCTTCGAACACTGAAGCTTTCTTT.

At least ten counts were recorded for this clonotype. This sequence joins TRBV28 and TRBJ1-2; maybe TRBD1 (5 bases). Trimming left V 3 bases short and J 0 bases short, with 23 bases between. The CDR3 is 19 amino acids. CDR1 and CDR2 from the germline V gene are MDHEN and SYDVKM. The DNA of the CDR3 is TGTGCCAGCAGTTTGTATGGGGGAGGCACCCGAGGGTCTAACTATGGCTACACCTTC. It translates to CASSLYGGGTRGSNYGYTF.

The V gene is TRBV12-3 or TRBV12-4, the J gene TRBJ2-1; 9 bases match TRBD2. V dropped 1 base and J dropped 2; count of bases not matched to a gene: 6. The CDR3 is 17 residues long. The DNA of the CDR3 is TGTGCCAGCAGTTTAGGAGGACTAGCGCGACCCTACAATGAGCAGTTCTTC. Encoded protein: CASSLGGLARPYNEQFF.

The chain is built from TRBV11-3 and TRBJ2-7; D is unclear. The CDR3 sequence is 14 residues long. Germline lookup yields CDR1 SGHNT and CDR2 YENEEA. V dropped 3 bases and J dropped 5 bases, with 14 bases sitting between them. In nucleotides, the CDR3 is TGTGCCAGCAGCTTGGCCTGGAGAGCTAACGAGCAGTACTTC. It codes for CASSLAWRANEQYF.

This clonotype occurred a few times. The V gene is TRBV7-9, the J gene TRBJ2-7; 7 bases agree with TRBD1. The V gene's germline CDR1 is SEHNR and CDR2 FQNEAQ (reference sequence). V lost 5 bases, J lost 0 bases, and 4 bases stayed unmatched. The CDR3 totals 14 residues. Written as DNA, the CDR3 is TGTGCCAGCAGCGGTCGGACAGGCTCCTACGAGCAGTACTTC. Amino acid sequence: CASSGRTGSYEQYF.

This chain connects TRBV24-1 to TRBJ2-5; D might be TRBD1 or TRBD2, each matching 5 bases. V lost 4 bases, J lost 7 bases, and 12 bases lay in between. The germline V gene encodes CDR1 KGHDR and CDR2 SFDVKD. This CDR3 spans 13 amino acids. The CDR3 region is CATSDSGRGTQYF. The CDR3 DNA is TGTGCCACCAGTGACTCGGGACGAGGGACCCAGTACTTC.

The chain couples TRBV20-1 to TRBJ2-2; D is possibly TRBD1 (6 bases). CDR3 length: 15 residues. Germline CDR1 reads DFQATT; CDR2 reads SNEGSKA (reference sequence). Trimming shortened V by 0 bases and J by 1 base, and 9 bases separated the two germline ends. CDR3 DNA: TGCAGTGCTAGAGATACCAGGGGGAACACCGGGGAGCTGTTTTTT. Amino acid sequence: CSARDTRGNTGELFF.

The V and J genes are TRBV6-1 and TRBJ1-5, with TRBD1 identical over 10 bases. Germline lookup yields CDR1 MNHNS and CDR2 SASEGT. The CDR3 contains 15 residues. With 3 bases clipped from V and 7 bases from J, the junction kept 6 bases outside the gene matches. The CDR3 region is CASSESQDRGQPQHF. As DNA, the CDR3 is TGTGCCAGCAGTGAGTCGCAGGACAGGGGGCAGCCCCAGCATTTT.

V usage is TRBV19 and J usage is TRBJ2-1; TRBD2 matches at 8 bases. This CDR3 contains 15 residues. Per the germline V gene, CDR1 is LNHDA and CDR2 is SQIVND (reference sequence). V dropped 5 bases and J dropped 5; count of bases not matched to a gene: 8. The CDR3 is CASSLPGTRDNEQFF. CDR3 in DNA: TGTGCCAGTAGTCTTCCCGGGACTAGGGACAATGAGCAGTTCTTC. Looking up the rest from reference TRBV19 and TRBJ2-1 gives the full variable domain: DGGITQSPKYLFRKEGQNVTLSCEQNLNHDAMYWYRQDPGQGLRLIYYSQIVNDFQKGDIAEGYSVSREKKESFPLTVTSAQKNPTAFYLCASSLPGTRDNEQFFGPGTRLTVL.

The table lists this clonotype with many counts. V usage is TRBV11-2 and J usage is TRBJ2-1; tentative D call: TRBD1 (5 bases). Germline-derived CDR1 and CDR2 are SGHAT and FQNNGV. CDR3 length: 17 residues. Trimming took off 0 bases at V and 6 bases at J, with 18 bases between the two ends. The CDR3 reads CASSLDPHPQGANEQFF. For the CDR3, the DNA is TGTGCCAGCAGCTTAGATCCCCACCCCCAGGGTGCCAATGAGCAGTTCTTC.

This clonotype was detected only a few times. This chain links TRBV5-1 with TRBJ2-7, with TRBD2 identical over 9 bases. The V and J ends lost 2 bases and 5 bases, in that order; junction bases with no gene match: 8. The CDR3 spans 15 residues. CDR1 is SGHRS, CDR2 YFSETQ, per germline. Here the CDR3 reads CASSLIGGRVNEQYF. CDR3 coding DNA: TGCGCCAGCAGCTTAATTGGCGGGAGGGTGAACGAGCAGTACTTC.

In DNA form, the CDR3 reads TGTGCCACCAGTGATTTCCCCGGGACAAAAATTCAAGAGACCCAGTACTTC. Protein product: CATSDFPGTKIQETQYF. V usage is TRBV24-1 and J usage is TRBJ2-5, with a weak D call TRBD1 (6 bases). V was clipped by 1 base and J by 2 bases, with 16 bases between them. CDR3 length equals 17 residues. In germline, CDR1 is KGHDR, CDR2 SFDVKD.

This clonotype was observed a few times. The genes are TRBV6-1 and TRBJ2-7; D gene uncertain. The CDR3 spans 13 residues. V was clipped by 5 bases and J by 3 bases, with 11 bases between them. Germline V CDR1 and CDR2: MNHNS, SASEGT. The CDR3, as DNA: TGTGCCAGCAGTCCTGGACGTCTCTACGAGCAGTACTTC. Translated, it gives CASSPGRLYEQYF.

This clonotype was found many times. DNA of the CDR3: TGTGCCAGCAGTCCAGGGGCTAGGAACGAGCAGTACTTC. This gives the protein CASSPGARNEQYF. The rearrangement uses TRBV28 and TRBJ2-7; TRBD1 is a possible D gene (6 bases). Per germline, CDR1 MDHEN and CDR2 SYDVKM. The CDR3 runs 13 residues. Trimming took 5 bases from V and 5 from J, leaving 13 bases between them.